This TCR beta chain was found in a study of blood T cell repertoires in COVID-19. Libraries were prepared by immunoSEQ multiplex PCR; TCRdb keeps only in-frame clonotypes and omits some of them. The table includes 28,000 or so clones, over 75% detected once. CDR1 SGHAT and CDR2 FQNNGV come from the germline V gene. The CDR3 is 12 residues long. V dropped 4 bases and J dropped 7 bases, with 10 bases sitting between them. This chain links TRBV11-2 with TRBJ2-5; D may be TRBD2 (6 bases). The sample was peripheral blood. This clonotype was sampled from a man between 70 and 80 years old with acute or convalescent COVID-19. CDR3 amino acids: CASSSPGGTQYF. The DNA of the CDR3 is TGTGCCAGCAGCTCCCCCGGGGGGACCCAGTACTTC.